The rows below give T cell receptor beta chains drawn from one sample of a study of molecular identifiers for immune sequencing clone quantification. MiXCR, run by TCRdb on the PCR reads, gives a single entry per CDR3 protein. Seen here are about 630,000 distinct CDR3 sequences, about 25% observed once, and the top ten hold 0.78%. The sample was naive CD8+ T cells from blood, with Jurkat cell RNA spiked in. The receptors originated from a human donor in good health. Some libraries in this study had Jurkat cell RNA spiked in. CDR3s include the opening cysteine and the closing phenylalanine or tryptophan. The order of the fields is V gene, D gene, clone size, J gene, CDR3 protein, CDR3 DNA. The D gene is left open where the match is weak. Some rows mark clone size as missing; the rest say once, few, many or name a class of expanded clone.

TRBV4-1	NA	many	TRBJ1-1	CASSPRTGHTEAFF	TGCGCCAGCAGCCCCAGAACAGGGCACACTGAAGCTTTCTTT
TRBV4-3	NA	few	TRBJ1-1	CASSQDPALNTRHPLNF	TGCGCCAGCAGCCAAGATCCCGCCTTGAACACCCGACACCCATTAAACTTT
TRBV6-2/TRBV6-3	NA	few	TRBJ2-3	CASSADYLSTDTQYF	TGTGCCAGCAGCGCGGACTACCTAAGCACAGATACGCAGTATTTT
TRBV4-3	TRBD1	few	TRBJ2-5	CASSQDFTGGRQETQYF	TGCGCCAGCAGCCAAGATTTTACAGGGGGTCGTCAAGAGACCCAGTACTTC
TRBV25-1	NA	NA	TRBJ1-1	CASSESIYNTEAFF	TGTGCCAGCAGTGAATCAATTTATAACACTGAAGCTTTCTTT
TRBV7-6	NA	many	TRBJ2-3	CASSWGDTQYF	TGTGCCAGCAGCTGGGGGGATACGCAGTATTTT
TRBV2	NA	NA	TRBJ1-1	CASSGQIYMNTEAFF	TGTGCCAGCAGTGGCCAGATCTACATGAACACTGAAGCTTTCTTT
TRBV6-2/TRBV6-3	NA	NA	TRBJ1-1	CASSYGEDSSMNTEAFF	TGTGCCAGCAGTTACGGTGAGGATTCAAGCATGAACACTGAAGCTTTCTTT
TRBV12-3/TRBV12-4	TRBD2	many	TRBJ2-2	CASSTGLVSRGELFF	TGTGCCAGCAGTACCGGACTAGTGAGTCGCGGGGAGCTGTTTTTT
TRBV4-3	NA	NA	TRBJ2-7	CASSQARAYEQYF	TGCGCCAGCAGCCAAGCTAGAGCCTACGAGCAGTACTTC
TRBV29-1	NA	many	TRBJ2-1	CSVPERDSLRSSYNEQFF	TGCAGCGTGCCCGAAAGAGACAGTCTCAGAAGCTCCTACAATGAGCAGTTCTTC
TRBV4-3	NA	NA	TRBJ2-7	CASSQEVGVYEQYF	TGCGCCAGCAGCCAAGAGGTCGGGGTATACGAGCAGTACTTC
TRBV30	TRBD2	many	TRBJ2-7	CAWSVGGGDEQYF	TGTGCCTGGAGTGTCGGCGGGGGGGACGAGCAGTACTTC
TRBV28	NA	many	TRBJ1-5	CASRSPGVSNQPQHF	TGTGCCAGCAGATCCCCCGGGGTCAGCAATCAGCCCCAGCATTTT
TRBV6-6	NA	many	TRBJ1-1	CASSYSPTEAFF	TGTGCCAGCAGTTACTCCCCTACTGAAGCTTTCTTT
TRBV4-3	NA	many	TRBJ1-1	CASSPTRTGAEAFF	TGCGCCAGCAGCCCGACGAGAACAGGAGCTGAAGCTTTCTTT
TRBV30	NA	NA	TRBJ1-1	CASQDLGNTEAFF	TGTGCCTCACAGGATTTGGGGAACACTGAAGCTTTCTTT
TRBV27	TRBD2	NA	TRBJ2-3	CASSIRTSGTQYF	TGTGCCAGCAGTATACGGACTAGCGGTACGCAGTATTTT
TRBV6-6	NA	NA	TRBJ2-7	CASSYSGGVGYEQYF	TGTGCCAGCAGTTACTCGGGGGGCGTCGGCTACGAGCAGTACTTC
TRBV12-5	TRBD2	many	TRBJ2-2	CASGPMGGTGELFF	TGTGCTAGTGGTCCAATGGGAGGGACCGGGGAGCTGTTTTTT
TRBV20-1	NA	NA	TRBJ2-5	CSARSLYREEEPQYF	TGCAGTGCTCGTAGCCTTTACAGGGAGGAGGAGCCCCAGTACTTC
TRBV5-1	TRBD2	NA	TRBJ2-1	CASSLRTSGLYLNEQFF	TGCGCCAGCAGCTTGCGGACTAGCGGCCTCTACCTCAATGAGCAGTTCTTC
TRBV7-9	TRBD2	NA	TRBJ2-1	CASSLVSPSGNYNEQFF	TGTGCCAGCAGCTTAGTCTCTCCTAGCGGCAACTACAATGAGCAGTTCTTC
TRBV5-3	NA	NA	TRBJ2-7	CASSPSGSYERYF	TGTGCCAGCAGCCCCTCGGGATCGTACGAGCGGTACTTC
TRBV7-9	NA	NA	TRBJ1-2	CASSLTATGSDGYTF	TGTGCCAGCAGCTTGACAGCTACTGGCTCCGATGGCTACACCTTC
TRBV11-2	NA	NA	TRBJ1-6	CASSLVKPAGTYNSPLHF	TGTGCCAGCAGCTTAGTTAAGCCAGCCGGGACATATAATTCACCCCTCCACTTT
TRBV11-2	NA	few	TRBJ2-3	CASSLLGGRADTQCF	TGTGCCAGCAGCTTGTTGGGGGGCAGGGCAGATACGCAGTGTTTT
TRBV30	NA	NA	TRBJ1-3	CAWGPSGNTIYF	TGTGCCTGGGGTCCCTCTGGAAACACCATATATTTT
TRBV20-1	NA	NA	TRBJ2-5	CSARPQGETQYF	TGCAGTGCTCGACCCCAGGGAGAGACCCAGTACTTC
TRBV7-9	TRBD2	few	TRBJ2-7	CASSPKGSSGSEQYF	TGTGCCAGCAGCCCAAAGGGCTCTAGCGGGAGCGAGCAGTACTTC
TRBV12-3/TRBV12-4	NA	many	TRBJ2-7	CASSAGQYEQYF	TGTGCCAGCAGTGCAGGACAGTACGAGCAGTACTTC
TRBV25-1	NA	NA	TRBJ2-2	CASSEQGIGELFF	TGTGCCAGCAGTGAACAGGGGATCGGGGAGCTGTTTTTT
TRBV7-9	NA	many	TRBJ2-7	CASSLLGDEQYF	TGTGCCAGCAGCTTATTGGGGGACGAGCAGTACTTC
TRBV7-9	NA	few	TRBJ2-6	CASSLTPGSGANVLTF	TGTGCCAGCAGCTTAACCCCCGGGTCCGGGGCCAACGTCCTGACTTTC
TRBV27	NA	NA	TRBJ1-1	CASSPTGVNIEAFF	TGTGCCAGCAGTCCCACGGGAGTCAACATTGAAGCTTTCTTT
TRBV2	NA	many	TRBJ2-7	CASSEVMGDYEQYF	TGTGCCAGCAGTGAAGTGATGGGAGACTACGAGCAGTACTTC
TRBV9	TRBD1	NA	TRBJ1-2	CASSPGGRGPLGYGYTF	TGTGCCAGCAGCCCCGGAGGCAGGGGGCCGCTGGGCTATGGCTACACCTTC
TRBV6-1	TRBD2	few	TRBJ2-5	CASSVPLAGGDIQETQYF	TGTGCCAGCAGTGTACCCCTAGCGGGGGGTGATATTCAAGAGACCCAGTACTTC
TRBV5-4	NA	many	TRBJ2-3	CASSDPLYSTDTQYF	TGTGCCAGCAGCGATCCCCTTTATAGCACAGATACGCAGTATTTT
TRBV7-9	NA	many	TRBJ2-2	CASSGPSRDTGELFF	TGTGCCAGCAGCGGACCCAGTCGAGACACCGGGGAGCTGTTTTTT
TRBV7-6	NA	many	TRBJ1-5	CASSRISGVDQPQHF	TGTGCCAGCAGCCGGATTAGCGGGGTCGATCAGCCCCAGCATTTT
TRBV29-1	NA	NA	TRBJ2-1	CSALTMGPEQFF	TGCAGCGCTCTGACTATGGGTCCGGAGCAGTTCTTC
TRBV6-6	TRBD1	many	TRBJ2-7	CASRADRDEQYF	TGTGCCAGCAGAGCGGACAGGGACGAGCAGTACTTC
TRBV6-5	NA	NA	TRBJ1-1	CASSYSTGRRAEAFF	TGTGCCAGCAGTTACTCCACAGGGAGGAGGGCTGAAGCTTTCTTT
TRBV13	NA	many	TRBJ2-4	CASSPKSGKNIQYF	TGTGCCAGCAGCCCCAAGTCAGGCAAAAACATTCAGTACTTC
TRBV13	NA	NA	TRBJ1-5	CASSLGKVLRPRHF	TGTGCCAGCAGCTTAGGTAAGGTCCTCCGGCCCCGGCATTTT
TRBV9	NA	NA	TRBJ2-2	CASSDRERGNTWELFF	TGTGCCAGCAGCGATAGGGAACGGGGAAACACCTGGGAGCTGTTTTTT
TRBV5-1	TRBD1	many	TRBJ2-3	CASRPTGGSADTQYF	TGCGCCAGCAGACCGACAGGGGGCTCAGCAGATACGCAGTATTTT
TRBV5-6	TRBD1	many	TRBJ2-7	CASSLATGGAYEQYF	TGTGCCAGCAGCTTGGCTACAGGGGGAGCCTACGAGCAGTACTTC
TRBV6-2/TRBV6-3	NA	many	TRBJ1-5	CASSYGAGSQPQHF	TGTGCCAGCAGTTACGGGGCAGGGAGCCAGCCCCAGCATTTT
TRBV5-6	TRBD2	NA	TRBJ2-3	CASSLGGGVPPRDTQYF	TGTGCCAGCAGCTTGGGCGGGGGTGTTCCCCCTCGCGATACGCAGTATTTT
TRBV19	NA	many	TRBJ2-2	CASSWGSGELFF	TGTGCCAGTAGTTGGGGGTCCGGGGAGCTGTTTTTT
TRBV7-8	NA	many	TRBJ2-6	CASSYNRAQHSGANVLTF	TGTGCCAGCAGCTATAACAGGGCCCAACACTCTGGGGCCAACGTCCTGACTTTC
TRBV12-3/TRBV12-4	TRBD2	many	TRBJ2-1	CASSLVQGLAGGPSYNEQFF	TGTGCCAGCAGTTTAGTCCAGGGGTTAGCGGGAGGCCCCTCGTACAATGAGCAGTTCTTC
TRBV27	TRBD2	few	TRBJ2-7	CASSFTSGGTYEQYF	TGTGCCAGCAGTTTCACTAGCGGAGGAACCTACGAGCAGTACTTC
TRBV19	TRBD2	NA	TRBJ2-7	CASSPPQSGRHEQYF	TGTGCCAGTTCCCCCCCCCAAAGCGGGAGGCACGAGCAGTACTTC
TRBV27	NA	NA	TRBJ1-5	CASSLVADSNQPQHF	TGTGCCAGCAGTTTAGTGGCGGATAGCAATCAGCCCCAGCATTTT
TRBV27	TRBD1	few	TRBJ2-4	CAGLRETQGASQYF	TGTGCCGGACTGCGTGAAACACAGGGGGCGAGCCAGTACTTC
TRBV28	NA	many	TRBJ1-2	CASKTDPYSYGYTF	TGTGCCAGCAAAACAGACCCTTACAGCTATGGCTACACCTTC
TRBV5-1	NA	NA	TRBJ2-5	CASSLGRAETQYF	TGCGCCAGCAGCTTGGGACGGGCAGAGACCCAGTACTTC